This entry is about one T cell receptor (beta chain). This specimen comes from a study of control samples from healthy donors and cancer patients. Assay used: immunoSEQ multiplex PCR; TCRdb lists only in-frame clones, some missing. Altogether approximately 100,000 clones are present, around nine tenths being singletons, with the ten largest covering 7.8%. Trimming pared 11 bases from V and 7 bases from J, leaving 11 bases between. This CDR3 spans 10 amino acids. CDR1 is MNHEY, CDR2 SVGAGI, per germline. The chain couples TRBV6-5 to TRBJ1-1; D remains unclear. The sequence was collected from a man aged 25-45 years in good health. Sequencing was carried out using blood. The CDR3 is CAPGLLEAFF. CDR3 DNA: TGTGCCCCCGGCCTTCTTGAAGCTTTCTTT.